One sample yielded the 28 T cell receptor beta chains listed below, sequenced in a study of blood T cell repertoires in COVID-19. Only in-frame clones appear in the TCRdb table, and some are missing; sequencing was by immunoSEQ multiplex PCR. Among 400,000 to 450,000 clones, around 91% were seen once, and the ten largest hold about 1.1%. Sequences were obtained from PBMCs or T cells enriched from blood (not recorded which). These receptors were obtained from a young man who had recovered from COVID-19.

On this clone: Other DNA sequences from this sample encode an identical CDR3 as well. This rearrangement joins TRBV3-1 (or the pseudogene TRBV3-2) to TRBJ1-1; D is uncertain. This CDR3 has 13 residues. With 2 bases removed from V and 1 base from J, the gap between germline ends came to 5 bases. Germline CDR1 is LGHDT and CDR2 is YNNKEL (reference sequence). CDR3 loop: CASSQLANTEAFF. CDR3 coding DNA: TGTGCCAGCAGCCAACTGGCGAACACTGAAGCTTTCTTT.

V gene TRBV5-1 combines with J gene TRBJ1-2, with D tentatively TRBD1 (5 bases). Per the germline V gene, CDR1 is SGHRS and CDR2 is YFSETQ. The germline V and J ends were trimmed by 0 bases and 6 bases, with 15 bases remaining between them. This CDR3 contains 15 residues. CDR3 DNA sequence: TGCGCCAGCAGCTTGGTGGCGGGGCCTCGGGATGGCTACACCTTC. Protein product: CASSLVAGPRDGYTF.

The V and J genes are TRBV4-2 and TRBJ2-3; 8 bases are shared with TRBD2. Trimming took 0 bases from V and 1 from J; bases not matched to a gene: 3. Germline V lookup: CDR1 LGHNA, CDR2 YNFKEQ. This CDR3 region has 16 residues. The CDR3 is CASSQDRAGGTDTQYF. In nucleotides, the CDR3 is TGTGCCAGCAGCCAAGATCGAGCGGGAGGCACAGATACGCAGTATTTT.

This chain joins TRBV4-1 and TRBJ2-3, with D hard to call. Germline CDR1 reads MGHRA; CDR2 reads YSYEKL. The CDR3 length is 16 residues. V lost 1 base and J lost 2, with 13 bases in between. CDR3 loop: CASSQVIQAITDTQYF. The CDR3 DNA reads as TGCGCCAGCAGCCAAGTTATCCAGGCTATCACAGATACGCAGTATTTT.

J is TRBJ1-5 and V is TRBV2, with D possibly matching TRBD1 (6 bases). Germline V gene lookup returns CDR1 SNHLY and CDR2 FYNNEI. Trimming left V 5 bases short and J 3 bases short, with 14 bases between. The CDR3 loop spans 15 amino acids. The CDR3 protein is CASSPGQSHNQPQHF. The CDR3 DNA follows: TGTGCCAGCAGTCCTGGACAGTCCCACAATCAGCCCCAGCATTTT.

This chain uses TRBV6-5 with TRBJ1-2; 7 bases are a match to TRBD1. V lost 6 bases and J lost 7; bases outside the gene matches: 11. There are 14 residues in the CDR3. Germline V CDR1 and CDR2: MNHEY, SVGAGI. The DNA for the CDR3 is TGTGCCAGCAGCCTTTTAAGGGGGCTACGTGGCTACACCTTC. Translation: CASSLLRGLRGYTF.

The chain uses TRBV5-8 and TRBJ1-6, with a weak D call TRBD1 (5 bases). CDR1 is SGHTS and CDR2 is YDEGEE in the germline V gene. Trimming shortened V by 4 bases and J by 3 bases, and 8 bases separated the two germline ends. This CDR3 comprises 14 residues. Here the CDR3 DNA reads TGTGCCAGCAGCGTTGACAGCTATAATTCACCCCTCCACTTT. Protein: CASSVDSYNSPLHF.

This rearrangement joins TRBV12-5 to TRBJ1-1, with 8 bases fitting TRBD1. Germline loops: CDR1 LGHNT, CDR2 FRNRAP. Germline trimming cut 3 bases from V and 5 bases from J; bases unmatched to any gene: 5. The CDR3 loop spans 14 amino acids. This chain's CDR3 is CASGLNRGDTEAFF. The DNA of the CDR3 is TGTGCTAGTGGTTTAAACAGGGGGGATACTGAAGCTTTCTTT. Supplemented by reference TRBV12-5 and TRBJ1-1, the full variable domain reads DARVTQTPRHKVTEMGQEVTMRCQPILGHNTVFWYRQTMMQGLELLAYFRNRAPLDDSGMPKDRFSAEMPDATLATLKIQPSEPRDSAVYFCASGLNRGDTEAFFGQGTRLTVV.

This clone has just one count. The chain joins TRBV21-1 to TRBJ1-3. TRBV21-1 is a recognized pseudogene. The CDR3 consists of 11 residues. The CDR3 is CARVLGNTIYF. The CDR3 DNA follows: TGTGCCAGGGTACTTGGAAACACCATATATTTT.

This rearrangement joins TRBV6-1 to TRBJ1-5, with a weak D call TRBD1 (6 bases). This CDR3 region has 13 residues. Trimming took off 2 bases at V and 6 bases at J, with 8 bases between the two ends. Germline V gene lookup returns CDR1 MNHNS and CDR2 SASEGT. This chain's CDR3 is CASSESGVQPQHF. The DNA for the CDR3 is TGTGCCAGCAGTGAATCAGGGGTTCAGCCCCAGCATTTT.

The chain is built from TRBV19 and TRBJ1-2, with 8 positions matching TRBD1. The CDR3 totals 17 residues. V shed 3 bases, J shed 4 bases, and the junction held 13 bases outside the gene matches. The germline V gene has CDR1 LNHDA and CDR2 SQIVND (reference sequence). The CDR3 DNA follows: TGTGCCAGTAGTATTGAGACAGGGGATTTTTTTCCCTATGGCTACACCTTC. The encoded protein is CASSIETGDFFPYGYTF.

The V gene is TRBV5-1, the J gene TRBJ2-5; 11 positions match TRBD1. The trim removed 4 bases at V and 5 bases at J, leaving 7 bases unmatched. The CDR3 contains 15 residues. CDR1 SGHRS and CDR2 YFSETQ come from the germline V gene. The DNA for the CDR3 is TGCGCCAGCAGCATGGGGGACAGGGGGTATGAGACCCAGTACTTC. This translates into CASSMGDRGYETQYF.

This clone was detected only once. V gene TRBV24-1 combines with J gene TRBJ1-1; the match to TRBD1 covers 8 bases. CDR1 KGHDR and CDR2 SFDVKD come from the germline V gene. There are 11 residues in the CDR3. Trimming removed 7 bases from V and 7 bases from J; junction bases left unmatched: 1. The CDR3 DNA sequence: TGTGCCACCAGCGGGACAGGTGAAGCTTTCTTT. It yields the protein CATSGTGEAFF.

The chain has TRBV3-1 (or the pseudogene TRBV3-2) and TRBJ1-2, with a possible D match to TRBD1 (5 bases). This CDR3 comprises 15 residues. Trimming left V 2 bases short and J 4 bases short, with 14 bases between. CDR1 and CDR2 from the germline V gene are LGHDT and YNNKEL (reference sequence). The CDR3 sequence is CASSQSGKGPYGYTF. CDR3 bases: TGTGCCAGCAGCCAAAGTGGTAAGGGGCCCTATGGCTACACCTTC.

V and J are TRBV27 and TRBJ2-7; tentative D call: TRBD1 (6 bases). The CDR3 loop spans 14 amino acids. The V gene's germline CDR1 is MNHEY and CDR2 SMNVEV (reference sequence). V was pared by 6 bases and J by 3 bases, with 15 bases between. Written as DNA, the CDR3 is TGTGCCAGCAGCCCACGTGCAGGGGACTACGAGCAGTACTTC. This sequence encodes CASSPRAGDYEQYF.

This chain connects TRBV29-1 to TRBJ2-7, with D perhaps matching TRBD1 (6 bases). Trimming shortened V by 0 bases and J by 1 base, and 13 bases separated the two germline ends. Germline lookup yields CDR1 SQVTM and CDR2 ANQGSEA. The CDR3 is made up of 15 amino acids. In DNA form, the CDR3 reads TGCAGCGTTGAAGATGGGACAACTACGTCCTACGAGCAGTACTTC. Translation gives CSVEDGTTTSYEQYF.

The J gene is TRBJ2-1, the V gene TRBV6-5; D may be TRBD1 (5 bases). CDR1 is MNHEY and CDR2 is SVGAGI in the germline V gene. This CDR3 comprises 16 residues. Trimming removed 0 bases at V and 8 bases at J, with 17 bases between. The CDR3 reads CASSYSNGALGYEQFF. CDR3 sequence (DNA): TGTGCCAGCAGTTACTCTAATGGGGCCTTAGGGTATGAGCAGTTCTTC.

V and J are TRBV5-6 and TRBJ1-1; a weak D match, TRBD1 (5 bases). V gave up 0 bases and J gave up 0 bases, with 12 bases separating them. The CDR3 is 16 residues long. The germline CDR1 and CDR2 sequences are SGHDT and YYEEEE. CDR3: CASSLVAGLVNTEAFF. CDR3 DNA sequence: TGTGCCAGCAGCTTGGTTGCAGGGTTGGTGAACACTGAAGCTTTCTTT.

The gene calls are TRBV5-8 and TRBJ2-1, with 12 bases that match TRBD2. J was trimmed by 5 bases and V by 2 bases; bases with no gene match: 11. There are 18 residues in the CDR3. The germline V gene encodes CDR1 SGHTS and CDR2 YDEGEE. In nucleotides, the CDR3 is TGTGCCAGCAGCTTAACTAGCGGGAGGCTACCTACCAACAATGAGCAGTTCTTC. Translating gives CASSLTSGRLPTNNEQFF. The whole variable domain, remainder taken from reference TRBV5-8 and TRBJ2-1, is EAGVTQSPTHLIKTRGQQATLRCSPISGHTSVYWYQQALGLGLQFLLWYDEGEERNRGNFPPRFSGRQFPNYSSELNVNALELEDSALYLCASSLTSGRLPTNNEQFFGPGTRLTVL.

This clone was counted only a few times. V gene TRBV6-5 combines with J gene TRBJ1-5, with TRBD1 matching over 8 bases. Germline CDR1 MNHEY, CDR2 SVGAGI. This CDR3 spans 14 amino acids. V was clipped by 7 bases and J by 3 bases; unmatched bases: 5. In DNA form, the CDR3 reads TGTGCCAGCAATGGACAGGGTTCCAATCAGCCCCAGCATTTT. Its protein product is CASNGQGSNQPQHF.

In the case of this clone: The sample holds other DNA sequences that translate to the same CDR3. V usage is TRBV7-2 and J usage is TRBJ1-5; 8 bases match TRBD1. CDR1 SGHTA and CDR2 FQGNSA come from the germline V gene. J gave up 4 bases and V 5 bases, and 4 bases lay outside the gene matches. The CDR3 loop spans 14 amino acids. CDR3 DNA sequence: TGTGCCAGCAGCCTAGACAGGGGAAATCAGCCCCAGCATTTT. Translated, it gives CASSLDRGNQPQHF.

This clone was seen a single time. V usage is TRBV28 and J usage is TRBJ2-7, with 11 bases matching TRBD2. Germline V lookup: CDR1 MDHEN, CDR2 SYDVKM. V lost 5 bases and J lost 4; bases outside the gene matches: 7. The CDR3 contains 15 residues. The CDR3 nucleotides read TGTGCCAGCAGTGGGGGGACTAGCGGAAGTTACGAGCAGTACTTC. It yields the protein CASSGGTSGSYEQYF.

CDR3 loop: CASSPGDGGRNYGYTF. The CDR3 DNA sequence: TGTGCCAGCAGCCCAGGTGACGGGGGTCGTAACTATGGCTACACCTTC. The chain is built from TRBV5-4 and TRBJ1-2; weak D call: TRBD1 (5 bases). The CDR3 extends over 16 amino acids. V lost 4 bases and J lost 1, with 17 bases in between. CDR1 is SGHNT and CDR2 is YYREEE in the germline V gene (reference sequence).

The rearrangement links TRBV29-1 to TRBJ1-1; a weak D match, TRBD1 (5 bases). Germline values: CDR1 SQVTM, CDR2 ANQGSEA. The ends were cut back, 5 bases at V and 4 bases at J, with 20 bases in the middle. The CDR3 totals 15 residues. CDR3: CSVTRDGSSPTEAFF. In DNA form, the CDR3 reads TGCAGCGTTACCCGGGACGGGAGCTCACCCACTGAAGCTTTCTTT.

The gene calls are TRBV7-3 and TRBJ1-1, with a possible D match to TRBD1 (6 bases). Between the trimmed V and J ends, which lost 5 bases and 1 base, there was a span of 17 bases. This CDR3 spans 16 amino acids. The germline V gene encodes CDR1 SGHTA and CDR2 FQGTGA. The CDR3: CASSLVQGIGNTEAFF. Written as DNA, the CDR3 is TGTGCCAGCAGCCTAGTACAGGGCATCGGGAACACTGAAGCTTTCTTT.

J is TRBJ1-2 and V is TRBV19, with D perhaps TRBD1 (5 bases). This CDR3 is 14 amino acids long. Looked up from germline, CDR1 is LNHDA and CDR2 is SQIVND (reference sequence). The V and J ends lost 0 bases and 4 bases respectively, with 9 bases between them. The CDR3 loop reads CASSIEDRIYGYTF. In nucleotides, the CDR3 is TGTGCCAGTAGTATAGAAGACAGAATCTATGGCTACACCTTC.

As for this clone: An end of the junction does not agree with germline; a read error may underlie this. The rearrangement links TRBV29-1 to TRBJ2-1; TRBD2 matches at 9 bases. The CDR3 length is 14 residues. Germline V lookup: CDR1 SQVTM, CDR2 ANQGSEA. As DNA, the CDR3 is TGCAGCTTTGACGGGACTAGCAAGTACAATGAGCAGTTCTTC. Its translation: CSFDGTSKYNEQFF.

This chain uses TRBV5-4 with TRBJ2-4, with a tentative D call TRBD1 (5 bases). V lost 0 bases and J lost 8, with 15 bases in between. The CDR3 has 15 amino acids. Germline CDR1 and CDR2: SGHNT and YYREEE (reference sequence). The CDR3 loop is CASSLVGQGDDIQYF. Here the CDR3 DNA reads TGTGCCAGCAGCTTGGTAGGGCAGGGCGATGACATTCAGTACTTC.